Each of the 14 T cell receptor beta chains below was sequenced from the same sample in a study of OX40 agonist ivuxolimab in advanced cancers. Profiled with immunoSEQ multiplex PCR; TCRdb holds only in-frame clones, not every one. The sample holds roughly 46,000 clones, over 65% seen once. The sequencing here drew on CD4+ or CD8+ T cells sorted from blood, taken in a trial of the OX40 agonist ivuxolimab. The receptors were sampled from an adult with an advanced solid tumor such as melanoma, head and neck, liver or kidney cancer.

This clone came up once. V gene TRBV29-1 combines with J gene TRBJ1-1, with D perhaps matching TRBD1 (5 bases). Germline V CDR1 and CDR2: SQVTM, ANQGSEA. This CDR3 region has 17 residues. Trimming left V 4 bases short and J 1 base short, with 22 bases between. The CDR3 spells CSVGQSGRWVENTEAFF. DNA of the CDR3: TGCAGCGTTGGCCAATCGGGACGCTGGGTCGAGAACACTGAAGCTTTCTTT.

The V gene is TRBV7-2, the J gene TRBJ1-2, with TRBD1 matching 10 bases. Germline V CDR1 and CDR2: SGHTA, FQGNSA. The CDR3 length is 16 residues. V lost 1 base and J lost 0; bases outside the gene matches: 2. This CDR3 reads CASSLGGQGANYGYTF. CDR3 DNA: TGTGCCAGCAGCTTAGGCGGACAGGGGGCTAACTATGGCTACACCTTC.

This clone appeared once. V usage is TRBV7-9 and J usage is TRBJ2-7; 8 nucleotides align to TRBD1. The CDR3 is 14 amino acids. Unmatched junction bases numbered 11, after V lost 8 bases and J lost 5 bases. The germline V gene encodes CDR1 SEHNR and CDR2 FQNEAQ (reference sequence). DNA of the CDR3: TGTGCCAGCGTGGAGACAGGGGCGAACCACGAGCAGTACTTC. This gives the protein CASVETGANHEQYF.

J is TRBJ2-5 and V is TRBV5-1; 8 bases are shared with TRBD1. The CDR3 consists of 15 residues. The germline CDR1 and CDR2 sequences are SGHRS and YFSETQ. J gave up 7 bases and V 2 bases, and 10 bases lay outside the gene matches. CDR3 residues: CASSFSDRDFGTQYF. CDR3 DNA sequence: TGCGCCAGCAGCTTTTCGGACAGGGATTTTGGGACCCAGTACTTC.

This chain connects TRBV30 to TRBJ2-5; no firm D call. Germline CDR1 reads GTSNPN; CDR2 reads SVGIG (reference sequence). The V gene lost 2 bases and the J gene lost 5 bases, with 12 bases spanning the gap. The CDR3 loop spans 13 amino acids. CDR3 DNA sequence: TGTGCCTGGAGTTCCGGTTTACGGGAGACCCAGTACTTC. Protein sequence: CAWSSGLRETQYF.

The V gene is TRBV28, the J gene TRBJ2-6; a weak D match, TRBD1 (7 bases). The CDR3 covers 15 residues. Germline assignment: CDR1 MDHEN and CDR2 SYDVKM. The V and J ends lost 8 bases and 4 bases respectively, with 15 bases between them. This CDR3 is CASGRRGPGANVLTF. DNA for the CDR3: TGTGCCAGCGGGCGGAGGGGGCCAGGGGCCAACGTCCTGACTTTC.

This chain connects TRBV13 to TRBJ2-7; D is uncertain. Germline V gene sequence: CDR1 PRHDT, CDR2 FYEKMQ (reference sequence). Trimming pared 5 bases from V and 0 bases from J, leaving 26 bases between. This CDR3 region has 19 residues. The DNA for the CDR3 is TGTGCCAGCAGCGTGTCTAATACCATGAAGAGTCCCCCCTCCTACGAGCAGTACTTC. This sequence encodes CASSVSNTMKSPPSYEQYF. Together with reference TRBV13 and TRBJ2-7, the CDR3 gives the full variable domain: AAGVIQSPRHLIKEKRETATLKCYPIPRHDTVYWYQQGPGQDPQFLISFYEKMQSDKGSIPDRFSAQQFSDYHSELNMSSLELGDSALYFCASSVSNTMKSPPSYEQYFGPGTRLTVT.

The J gene is TRBJ2-5, the V gene TRBV7-2; D remains unclear. This CDR3 has 14 amino acids. V shed 4 bases and J shed 1 base, with 10 bases lying between them. Per the germline V gene, CDR1 is SGHTA and CDR2 is FQGNSA. The chain's CDR3 is CASSSPPAQETQYF. In nucleotides, the CDR3 is TGTGCCAGCAGCTCTCCCCCGGCCCAAGAGACCCAGTACTTC. Full variable domain (outside the CDR3, taken from reference TRBV7-2 and TRBJ2-5): GAGVSQSPSNKVTEKGKDVELRCDPISGHTALYWYRQSLGQGLEFLIYFQGNSAPDKSGLPSDRFSAERTGGSVSTLTIQRTQQEDSAVYLCASSSPPAQETQYFGPGTRLLVL.

This sequence joins TRBV6-1 and TRBJ2-3, with 7 bases matching TRBD2. CDR3 length: 15 amino acids. Trimming at V came to 3 bases and at J to 1 base, leaving 4 bases not matched to a gene. Germline loops: CDR1 MNHNS, CDR2 SASEGT. As DNA, the CDR3 is TGTGCCAGCAGTGATGGGGGGGGAGGCACAGATACGCAGTATTTT. The encoded protein is CASSDGGGGTDTQYF.

The genes are TRBV2 and TRBJ1-2; D perhaps matches TRBD1 (6 bases). CDR3 size: 14 residues. V was cut by 6 bases and J by 3 bases, with 14 bases left in between. Germline lookup yields CDR1 SNHLY and CDR2 FYNNEI. CDR3 protein: CASREGQDDYGYTF. The CDR3 region has the DNA TGTGCCAGCAGGGAGGGACAAGATGACTATGGCTACACCTTC.

This sequence joins TRBV29-1 and TRBJ2-2, with a weak D call TRBD2 (6 bases). CDR3 length equals 15 residues. Germline CDR1 reads SQVTM; CDR2 reads ANQGSEA. V lost 7 bases, J lost 3 bases, and 18 bases lay in between. The CDR3 spells CSASSSGLYTGELFF. CDR3 sequence (DNA): TGCAGCGCTTCCTCCTCGGGACTTTACACCGGGGAGCTGTTTTTT.

V gene TRBV19 combines with J gene TRBJ1-5; unclear D gene. CDR1 is LNHDA and CDR2 is SQIVND in the germline V gene (reference sequence). The V end was cut by 7 bases, the J end by 2 bases, with 12 bases between. The CDR3 is made up of 14 amino acids. The CDR3 DNA reads TGTGCCAGTACTCGGGAGCCGGGCAATCAGCCCCAGCATTTT. This codes for CASTREPGNQPQHF.

This clone came up once. Relative to the germline gene, one junction end is altered; a read error may explain this. This chain connects TRBV28 to TRBJ1-1; the D gene is possibly TRBD1 (6 bases). Germline-derived CDR1 and CDR2 are MDHEN and SYDVKM. The length of the CDR3 is 13 residues. DNA of the CDR3: TGTGCCAGCAGTAACCAGGGGAACGCTGAAGCTTTCTTT. Its protein product is CASSNQGNAEAFF.

The rearrangement links TRBV9 to TRBJ1-3; D gene ambiguous. The CDR3 covers 13 residues. Germline V gene sequence: CDR1 SGDLS, CDR2 YYNGEE. V shed 2 bases and J shed 4 bases, with 7 bases lying between them. CDR3 residues: CASSVGGGNTIYF. The CDR3 DNA reads TGTGCCAGCAGCGTCGGAGGCGGAAACACCATATATTTT.